One sample yielded the 23 T cell receptor beta chains listed below, sequenced in a study of metastatic and nonmetastatic thyroid tumors. TCRdb re-clonotyped the PCR reads via MiXCR. The profile shows 25,000 to 30,000 clones, around a quarter of them singletons. None of the patients had undergone any treatment ahead of thyroid surgery. Sample: blood. These TCRs come from a female donor with papillary thyroid cancer or a benign thyroid nodule (not recorded which). Some clones in this sample may be carry-over from other donors' samples.

Many counts were recorded for this clone. The rearrangement links TRBV10-3 to TRBJ1-6; D is perhaps TRBD1 (5 bases). V dropped 6 bases and J dropped 6 bases, with 15 bases sitting between them. CDR1 and CDR2 from the germline V gene are ENHRY and SYGVKD. The CDR3 sequence is 15 residues long. The CDR3 nucleotides are TGTGCCATCAGCCCCCGAGAGGGGATTAATTCACCCCTCCACTTT. It translates to CAISPREGINSPLHF.

As for this clone: Mismatch with germline at one junction end may stem from a read error. The chain has TRBV19 and TRBJ1-6, with D unresolved. Germline CDR1 and CDR2: LNHDA and SQIVND (reference sequence). The CDR3 sequence is 14 residues long. CDR3: CASSIGAENSPLQF. The CDR3 nucleotides read TGTGCCAGTAGTATAGGGGCTGAGAATTCACCCCTACAATTT.

This clone was observed many times. V gene TRBV20-1 combines with J gene TRBJ2-7; D perhaps matches TRBD2 (5 bases). Germline V gives CDR1 DFQATT, CDR2 SNEGSKA (reference sequence). The CDR3 has 12 amino acids. Trimming took off 4 bases at V and 5 bases at J, with 12 bases between the two ends. The CDR3 protein is CSAITLGNEQYF. CDR3 nucleotides: TGCAGTGCTATAACCCTCGGGAACGAGCAGTACTTC.

This clone was seen many times. The rearrangement links TRBV6-5 to TRBJ2-7, with 8 bases that match TRBD1. This CDR3 has 14 residues. Germline CDR1 is MNHEY and CDR2 is SVGAGI. The V and J ends lost 2 bases and 7 bases, in that order; junction bases with no gene match: 7. This CDR3 is CASSYHGTGGEQYF. The CDR3, as DNA: TGTGCCAGCAGTTACCATGGGACAGGTGGGGAGCAGTACTTC.

This clone was picked up many times. The V gene is TRBV29-1, the J gene TRBJ2-3; 13 positions agree with TRBD2. The CDR3 consists of 16 residues. Losses at the gene ends were 5 bases for V and 4 bases for J; bases not matched to a gene: 9. Per germline, CDR1 SQVTM and CDR2 ANQGSEA. The DNA for the CDR3 is TGCAGCGTTTTTTCGCGGACTAGCGGGAGTGCAGATACGCAGTATTTT. Residues: CSVFSRTSGSADTQYF.

CDR3: CASSGSTSCGELFF. The DNA for the CDR3 is TGTGCCAGCAGTGGTTCGACCAGCTGCGGGGAGCTGTTTTTT. V is TRBV9 and J is TRBJ2-2; D gene unclear. This CDR3 is 14 amino acids long. V shed 5 bases and J shed 7 bases, with 15 bases lying between them. Per germline, CDR1 SGDLS and CDR2 YYNGEE.

This clone was seen repeatedly, ten times or more. The J gene is TRBJ1-3, the V gene TRBV2; D ambiguous. The CDR3 consists of 14 residues. V lost 6 bases to trimming and J lost 5 bases, with 14 bases between them. Germline CDR1 reads SNHLY; CDR2 reads FYNNEI. DNA for the CDR3: TGTGCCAGCAGCGAAACGACTAAAAGAAACACCATATATTTT. This gives the protein CASSETTKRNTIYF.

A single count supports this clone. This chain joins TRBV7-6 and TRBJ1-1; D not certain. Germline values: CDR1 SGHVS, CDR2 FNYEAQ. CDR3 size: 18 residues. V was cut by 5 bases and J by 3 bases, with 25 bases left in between. CDR3 nucleotides: TGTGCCAGCAGCCCACCAGCGGGTGCATGGGGTGGGTACACTGAAGCTTTCTTT. Translated: CASSPPAGAWGGYTEAFF.

This clone was counted at least ten times. The J gene is TRBJ1-1, the V gene TRBV3-1; D is uncertain. The germline V gene has CDR1 LGHDT and CDR2 YNNKEL (reference sequence). This CDR3 region has 12 residues. Trimming took off 3 bases at V and 3 bases at J, with 5 bases between the two ends. The CDR3 DNA follows: TGTGCCAGCAGCCAGGGGTACACTGAAGCTTTCTTT. Translated, it gives CASSQGYTEAFF.

This clone was detected many times. The chain has TRBV25-1 and TRBJ1-2, with D possibly matching TRBD1 (6 bases). The V end lost 0 bases, the J end lost 4 bases, and 18 bases lay between the germline ends. The CDR3 has 17 residues. Germline assignment: CDR1 MGHDK and CDR2 SYGVNS. CDR3 residues: CASSEYFPGGDSYGYTF. CDR3 in DNA: TGTGCCAGCAGTGAATATTTTCCCGGGGGCGATAGCTATGGCTACACCTTC.

This chain connects TRBV28 to TRBJ2-1; 8 bases map to TRBD2. Germline CDR1 MDHEN, CDR2 SYDVKM. Germline trimming cut 6 bases from V and 6 bases from J; bases unmatched to any gene: 19. This CDR3 is built from 18 residues. CDR3 DNA: TGTGCCAGCAGCAACGGGGGGGGAAGGGCCGCTAGGCCCAATGAGCAGTTCTTC. Translation: CASSNGGGRAARPNEQFF.

This clone was counted a few times. This sequence joins TRBV6-1 and TRBJ2-1, with TRBD2 identical over 7 bases. V shed 1 base, J shed 6 bases, and the junction held 3 bases outside the gene matches. The CDR3 has 14 amino acids. Germline assignment: CDR1 MNHNS and CDR2 SASEGT. CDR3 sequence reads: CASSEEVAGNEQFF. The CDR3 bases are TGTGCCAGCAGTGAAGAGGTAGCGGGCAATGAGCAGTTCTTC.

This clone was observed a handful of times. One junction end disagrees with the germline gene, perhaps due to a read error. The genes are TRBV6-6 and TRBJ1-5, with D possibly TRBD1 on 5 matching bases. The germline V gene has CDR1 MNHNY and CDR2 SVGAGI (reference sequence). CDR3 length: 17 amino acids. The CDR3, as DNA: TGTGACAGCAGTTATAACGATGTCGGGGCCGGCAATCAGCCCCAGCATTTT. This translates into CDSSYNDVGAGNQPQHF.

The sample holds many counts of this clone. The chain has TRBV20-1 and TRBJ2-1; maybe TRBD2 (6 bases). V lost 0 bases and J 0 bases, leaving 24 bases between the germline ends. Germline values: CDR1 DFQATT, CDR2 SNEGSKA (reference sequence). There are 20 residues in the CDR3. This chain's CDR3 is CSAREVRAGSGSSSYNEQFF. The CDR3 DNA reads as TGCAGTGCTAGAGAAGTCAGGGCGGGCAGCGGGTCAAGCTCCTACAATGAGCAGTTCTTC.

This clone was counted only a few times. The gene calls are TRBV27 and TRBJ2-2; 9 bases align to TRBD2. Germline V gene data show CDR1 as MNHEY and CDR2 as SMNVEV (reference sequence). The length of the CDR3 is 17 residues. V was pared by 0 bases and J by 2 bases, with 4 bases of the junction left unmatched. The CDR3: CASSLSAGGVNTGELFF. Written as DNA, the CDR3 is TGTGCCAGCAGTTTATCTGCGGGAGGGGTAAACACCGGGGAGCTGTTTTTT.

There are a few counts of this clone. This rearrangement joins TRBV28 to TRBJ2-7, with D perhaps matching TRBD1 or TRBD2 (6 bases each). Per the germline V gene, CDR1 is MDHEN and CDR2 is SYDVKM. Trimming stripped 6 bases from V and 4 bases from J, with 22 bases between. The CDR3 is made up of 16 amino acids. The CDR3 loop reads CASRRRGTPQIYEQYF. The CDR3 bases are TGTGCCAGCAGGCGGCGCGGGACACCTCAAATATACGAGCAGTACTTC.

This clone was found many times. The V and J genes are TRBV19 and TRBJ2-7, with D perhaps TRBD1 (6 bases). Per germline, CDR1 LNHDA and CDR2 SQIVND (reference sequence). V lost 6 bases and J lost 3, with 9 bases in between. CDR3 length: 12 residues. The DNA of the CDR3 is TGTGCCAGTAGGGGGGACAACTACGAGCAGTACTTC. Its translation: CASRGDNYEQYF. The variable domain in full, completed from reference TRBV19 and TRBJ2-7, reads DGGITQSPKYLFRKEGQNVTLSCEQNLNHDAMYWYRQDPGQGLRLIYYSQIVNDFQKGDIAEGYSVSREKKESFPLTVTSAQKNPTAFYLCASRGDNYEQYFGPGTRLTVT.

J is TRBJ2-2 and V is TRBV3-1; D not resolved. This CDR3 contains 14 residues. V lost 4 bases to trimming and J lost 3 bases, with 9 bases between them. Looked up from germline, CDR1 is LGHDT and CDR2 is YNNKEL (reference sequence). CDR3 residues: CASSPRPDTGELFF. CDR3 in DNA: TGTGCCAGCAGCCCTAGACCGGACACCGGGGAGCTGTTTTTT.

This clone has at least ten counts. The chain recombines TRBV6-4 with TRBJ2-2; the D is unclear. The CDR3 has 13 amino acids. Germline assignment: CDR1 MRHNA and CDR2 SNTAGT. Trimming stripped 3 bases from V and 6 bases from J, with 8 bases between. CDR3 in DNA: TGTGCCAGCAGTGAGCAGGCCGCCGGGGAGCTGTTTTTT. Translating gives CASSEQAAGELFF.

This clone has a count of ten or more. The chain couples TRBV29-1 to TRBJ2-7, with 14 nucleotides matching TRBD2. This CDR3 region has 15 residues. Germline values: CDR1 SQVTM, CDR2 ANQGSEA. The J segment lost 9 bases and the V segment lost 3 bases, leaving 10 bases of the junction unmatched. The DNA of the CDR3 is TGCAGCGTTGAGGCACCGGGACTAGCGGGAGTCGTGCAGTACTTC. Amino acids: CSVEAPGLAGVVQYF.

This clone was found many times. This may stem from a read error, because a much larger clone lies one nucleotide away. CDR3 sequence (DNA): TGTGCCAGCAGGGGACCGGGCCCGTCTAACTATGGCTACACCTTC. Amino acid sequence: CASRGPGPSNYGYTF. The chain recombines TRBV6-1 with TRBJ1-2; tentatively, D is TRBD1 (5 bases). CDR1 is MNHNS, CDR2 SASEGT, per germline. The CDR3 extends over 15 amino acids. The V end lost 6 bases, the J end lost 0 bases, and 14 bases lay between the germline ends.

The rearrangement links TRBV13 to TRBJ2-1; D gene ambiguous. The CDR3 totals 14 residues. Germline CDR1 PRHDT, CDR2 FYEKMQ (reference sequence). V lost 6 bases to trimming and J lost 6 bases, with 15 bases between them. This CDR3 reads CASRYTGPGNEQFF. CDR3 in DNA: TGTGCCAGCAGGTATACGGGTCCCGGCAATGAGCAGTTCTTC.

The table lists this clone with a few counts. The chain recombines TRBV6-1 with TRBJ2-7; TRBD1 matches 8 bases. This CDR3 has 17 amino acids. The trim removed 7 bases at V and 3 bases at J, leaving 17 bases unmatched. Germline lookup yields CDR1 MNHNS and CDR2 SASEGT. The CDR3 sequence is CASNRWVWDRRVYEQYF. CDR3 DNA: TGTGCCAGCAACAGATGGGTTTGGGACAGGCGGGTCTACGAGCAGTACTTC.